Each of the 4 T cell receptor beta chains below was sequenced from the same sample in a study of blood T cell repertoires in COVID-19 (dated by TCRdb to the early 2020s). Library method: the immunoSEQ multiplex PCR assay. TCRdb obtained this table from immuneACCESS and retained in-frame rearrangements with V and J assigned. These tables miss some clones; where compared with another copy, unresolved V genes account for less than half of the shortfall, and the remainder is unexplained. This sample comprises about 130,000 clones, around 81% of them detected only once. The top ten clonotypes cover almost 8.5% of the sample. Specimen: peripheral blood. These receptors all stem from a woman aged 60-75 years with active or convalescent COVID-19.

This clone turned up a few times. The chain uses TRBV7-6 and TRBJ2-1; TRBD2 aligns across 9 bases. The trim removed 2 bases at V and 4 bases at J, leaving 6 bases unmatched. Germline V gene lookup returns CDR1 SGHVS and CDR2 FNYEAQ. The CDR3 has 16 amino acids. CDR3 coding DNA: TGTGCCAGCAGCTTACATACTAGCGGGTGGTACAATGAGCAGTTCTTC. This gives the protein CASSLHTSGWYNEQFF. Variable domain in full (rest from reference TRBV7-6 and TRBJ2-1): GAGVSQSPRYKVTKRGQDVALRCDPISGHVSLYWYRQALGQGPEFLTYFNYEAQQDKSGLPNDRFSAERPEGSISTLTIQRTEQRDSAMYRCASSLHTSGWYNEQFFGPGTRLTVL.

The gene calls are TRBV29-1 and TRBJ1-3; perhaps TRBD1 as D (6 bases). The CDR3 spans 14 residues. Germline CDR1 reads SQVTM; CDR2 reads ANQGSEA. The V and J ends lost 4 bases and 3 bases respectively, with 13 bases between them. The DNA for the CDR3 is TGCAGCGTTGGGACCCCAGGGGATGGAAACACCATATATTTT. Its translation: CSVGTPGDGNTIYF.

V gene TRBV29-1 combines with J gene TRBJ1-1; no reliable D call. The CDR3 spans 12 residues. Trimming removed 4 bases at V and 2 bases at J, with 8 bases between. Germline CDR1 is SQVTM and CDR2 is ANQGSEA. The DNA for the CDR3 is TGCAGCGTTGCCCGAGCTAACACTGAAGCTTTCTTT. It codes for CSVARANTEAFF.

The CDR3 region is CASSLLGRGLPDEKLFF. The CDR3 DNA follows: TGTGCCAGCAGCTTATTGGGCAGGGGCCTTCCAGATGAAAAACTGTTTTTT. The chain combines TRBV7-2 with TRBJ1-4, with a tentative D call TRBD1 (6 bases). Germline V CDR1 and CDR2: SGHTA, FQGNSA. The CDR3 is made up of 17 amino acids. Trimming shortened V by 2 bases and J by 6 bases, and 19 bases separated the two germline ends.